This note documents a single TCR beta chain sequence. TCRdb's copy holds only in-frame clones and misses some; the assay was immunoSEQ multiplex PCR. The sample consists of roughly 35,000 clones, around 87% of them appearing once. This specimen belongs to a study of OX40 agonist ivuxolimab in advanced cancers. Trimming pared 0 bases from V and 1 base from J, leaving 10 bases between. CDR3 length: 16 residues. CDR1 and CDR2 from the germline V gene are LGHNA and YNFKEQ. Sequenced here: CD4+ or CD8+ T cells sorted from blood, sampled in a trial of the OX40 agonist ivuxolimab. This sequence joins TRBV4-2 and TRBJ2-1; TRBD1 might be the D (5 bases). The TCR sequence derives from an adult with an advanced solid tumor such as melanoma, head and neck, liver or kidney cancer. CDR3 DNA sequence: TGTGCCAGCAGCCAAGAACAGGCTGTATCCTACAATGAGCAGTTCTTC. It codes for CASSQEQAVSYNEQFF.